These 24 T cell receptor beta chains originate from one sample sequenced in a study of blood T cell repertoires in COVID-19. Libraries were prepared by immunoSEQ multiplex PCR; TCRdb keeps only in-frame clonotypes and omits some of them. The profile covers roughly 45,000 clones, with less than 90% appearing a single time and roughly 13% taken by the ten largest. Sequenced: peripheral blood. The receptors come from a human donor in a cohort sampled during active COVID-19.

The CDR3 is CASSYSVAGGRETQYF. As DNA, the CDR3 is TGTGCCAGCAGTTACTCCGTAGCGGGGGGGAGAGAGACCCAGTACTTC. V usage is TRBV6-5 and J usage is TRBJ2-5; 11 bases map to TRBD2. CDR1 is MNHEY and CDR2 is SVGAGI in the germline V gene. V was clipped by 0 bases and J by 4 bases; unmatched bases: 4. This CDR3 contains 16 residues.

This chain uses TRBV6-2 or TRBV6-3 with TRBJ2-7; the match to TRBD2 covers 12 bases. Germline values: CDR1 MNHEY, CDR2 SVGEGT. Unmatched junction bases numbered 16, after V lost 4 bases and J lost 3 bases. CDR3 size: 19 residues. CDR3 DNA: TGTGCCAGCAGTTTCGAAATCCGGACTAGCGGGGATTATTACTACGAGCAGTACTTC. Translation gives CASSFEIRTSGDYYYEQYF.

This clone is a singleton in its sample. V usage is TRBV6-2 or TRBV6-3 and J usage is TRBJ2-7, with a tentative D call TRBD1 (6 bases). The germline V and J ends were trimmed by 0 bases and 6 bases, with 15 bases remaining between them. Germline V gene sequence: CDR1 MNHEY, CDR2 SVGEGT. CDR3 length equals 15 residues. CDR3 residues: CASSYSRTASVEQYF. The CDR3 DNA follows: TGTGCCAGCAGTTACTCGAGGACAGCCTCTGTCGAGCAGTACTTC.

V is TRBV30 and J is TRBJ2-1; D may be TRBD1 (5 bases). Germline CDR1 GTSNPN, CDR2 SVGIG (reference sequence). The CDR3 consists of 12 residues. The V gene lost 2 bases and the J gene lost 7 bases, with 9 bases spanning the gap. In nucleotides, the CDR3 is TGTGCCTGGAGTTTTAAGGGGAATGAGCAGTTCTTC. Its translation: CAWSFKGNEQFF. Full variable domain (outside the CDR3, taken from reference TRBV30 and TRBJ2-1): SQTIHQWPATLVQPVGSPLSLECTVEGTSNPNLYWYRQAAGRGLQLLFYSVGIGQISSEVPQNLSASRPQDRQFILSSKKLLLSDSGFYLCAWSFKGNEQFFGPGTRLTVL.

This clone has a single count. The J gene is TRBJ2-3, the V gene TRBV6-2 or TRBV6-3, with 12 positions matching TRBD2. Losses at the gene ends were 4 bases for V and 9 bases for J; bases not matched to a gene: 8. CDR1 is MNHEY and CDR2 is SVGEGT in the germline V gene. The CDR3 is 15 amino acids. CDR3 in amino acids: CASSLASGGAGTQYF. CDR3 bases: TGTGCCAGCAGTTTGGCTAGCGGGGGGGCCGGCACGCAGTATTTT.

This chain joins TRBV7-9 and TRBJ1-1; the match to TRBD1 covers 8 bases. The V gene's germline CDR1 is SEHNR and CDR2 FQNEAQ (reference sequence). The CDR3 sequence is 16 residues long. V lost 4 bases to trimming and J lost 3 bases; unmatched junction nucleotides: 10. The CDR3 region is CASSSIWTGRDTEAFF. The CDR3 DNA sequence: TGTGCCAGCAGCTCGATTTGGACAGGGAGAGACACTGAAGCTTTCTTT.

The count of this clone is one. The rearrangement links TRBV6-2 or TRBV6-3 to TRBJ2-7; D remains ambiguous. CDR3 length equals 12 residues. Germline loops: CDR1 MNHEY, CDR2 SVGEGT. V was trimmed by 0 bases and J by 4 bases, leaving 4 bases between them. The chain's CDR3 is CASSYSSYEQYF. The CDR3 region has the DNA TGTGCCAGCAGTTACTCGAGTTACGAGCAGTACTTC.

This chain uses TRBV30 with TRBJ2-3; 11 bases match TRBD2. Per germline, CDR1 GTSNPN and CDR2 SVGIG (reference sequence). V dropped 0 bases and J dropped 12; count of bases not matched to a gene: 5. This CDR3 region has 13 residues. CDR3 amino acids: CAWSVSLAGGQYF. The CDR3 nucleotides read TGTGCCTGGAGTGTATCTCTAGCGGGGGGTCAGTATTTT.

The chain joins TRBV24-1 to TRBJ1-2, with TRBD1 identical over 7 bases. The V and J ends lost 5 bases and 5 bases, in that order; junction bases with no gene match: 10. The CDR3 has 15 residues. From germline, CDR1 is KGHDR and CDR2 SFDVKD. The CDR3 DNA sequence: TGTGCCACCAGTGGGGGCCGGGACAGAGGGTATGGCTACACCTTC. Translated: CATSGGRDRGYGYTF.

The genes are TRBV5-5 and TRBJ2-7; D might be TRBD2 (6 bases). The germline V gene has CDR1 SGHKS and CDR2 YYEKEE (reference sequence). Trimming stripped 4 bases from V and 0 bases from J, with 20 bases between. The CDR3 runs 17 residues. This CDR3 is CASSPSEGGLNSYEQYF. In DNA, the CDR3 is TGTGCCAGCAGCCCTTCGGAGGGCGGCCTAAACTCCTACGAGCAGTACTTC.

The chain joins TRBV7-3 to TRBJ2-7, with TRBD1 matching over 10 bases. The CDR3 sequence is 13 residues long. CDR1 and CDR2 (germline): SGHTA, FQGTGA. J lost 5 bases, V lost 4 bases, and 2 bases had no gene match. In DNA, the CDR3 is TGTGCCAGCAGCTCGACAGGGGGCGACGAGCAGTACTTC. This sequence encodes CASSSTGGDEQYF. Variable domain in full (rest from reference TRBV7-3 and TRBJ2-7): GAGVSQTPSNKVTEKGKYVELRCDPISGHTALYWYRQSLGQGPEFLIYFQGTGAADDSGLPNDRFFAVRPEGSVSTLKIQRTERGDSAVYLCASSSTGGDEQYFGPGTRLTVT.

This chain connects TRBV2 to TRBJ1-1; 8 nucleotides agree with TRBD1. CDR1 and CDR2 (germline): SNHLY, FYNNEI. The CDR3 extends over 13 amino acids. V shed 8 bases and J 5 bases; nucleotides not matched to a gene: 7. The CDR3: CASRRDRGTEAFF. CDR3 in DNA: TGTGCCAGCCGAAGAGACAGGGGAACTGAAGCTTTCTTT.

The chain carries TRBV3-1 (or the pseudogene TRBV3-2) and TRBJ1-2; D is uncertain. The V and J ends lost 2 bases and 2 bases respectively, with 9 bases between them. In germline, CDR1 is LGHDT, CDR2 YNNKEL (reference sequence). This CDR3 is built from 14 residues. In nucleotides, the CDR3 is TGTGCCAGCAGCCAAAGGACTGGGAACTATGGCTACACCTTC. Protein product: CASSQRTGNYGYTF.

In this sample, this clone turned up once. The V gene is TRBV30, the J gene TRBJ1-1, with TRBD1 matching 8 bases. CDR3 length: 14 amino acids. V lost 4 bases, J lost 7 bases, and 11 bases stayed unmatched. Germline-derived CDR1 and CDR2 are GTSNPN and SVGIG (reference sequence). The CDR3 DNA is TGTGCCTGGACTCAGATAGCCGGGACAGGTGAAGCTTTCTTT. This gives the protein CAWTQIAGTGEAFF.

This rearrangement joins TRBV7-2 to TRBJ2-7; the D gene is possibly TRBD1 (5 bases). There are 16 residues in the CDR3. CDR1 SGHTA and CDR2 FQGNSA come from the germline V gene. V was pared by 0 bases and J by 2 bases, with 14 bases between. The CDR3 region has the DNA TGTGCCAGCAGCTTAGCGCAGGGCGTTGGTGCCTACGAGCAGTACTTC. Amino acid sequence: CASSLAQGVGAYEQYF.

In this sample, this clone turned up a few times. The gene calls are TRBV27 and TRBJ1-5; D gene uncertain. This CDR3 spans 14 amino acids. Germline-derived CDR1 and CDR2 are MNHEY and SMNVEV (reference sequence). V lost 2 bases and J lost 4, with 9 bases in between. CDR3 residues: CASSLMSPNQPQHF. For the CDR3, the DNA is TGTGCCAGCAGTTTAATGAGTCCAAATCAGCCCCAGCATTTT.

This clone showed up just a few times. This chain joins TRBV3-1 (or the pseudogene TRBV3-2) and TRBJ2-2; D gene unclear. The V end lost 2 bases, the J end lost 1 base, and 11 bases lay between the germline ends. This CDR3 region has 16 residues. CDR1 is LGHDT, CDR2 YNNKEL, per germline (reference sequence). The CDR3 protein is CASSQTRVRNTGELFF. CDR3 sequence (DNA): TGTGCCAGCAGCCAAACCCGGGTCAGGAACACCGGGGAGCTGTTTTTT.

The V gene is TRBV19, the J gene TRBJ2-3; tentatively, D is TRBD1 (5 bases). Per the germline V gene, CDR1 is LNHDA and CDR2 is SQIVND (reference sequence). The CDR3 is 17 residues long. The V end lost 3 bases, the J end lost 4 bases, and 20 bases lay between the germline ends. The CDR3 region has the DNA TGTGCCAGTAGTATGGTCGCTTGGGGCTCTTTCGCAGATACGCAGTATTTT. Its protein product is CASSMVAWGSFADTQYF. The variable domain in full, with the rest retrieved from reference TRBV19 and TRBJ2-3, is DGGITQSPKYLFRKEGQNVTLSCEQNLNHDAMYWYRQDPGQGLRLIYYSQIVNDFQKGDIAEGYSVSREKKESFPLTVTSAQKNPTAFYLCASSMVAWGSFADTQYFGPGTRLTVL.

The chain joins TRBV6-5 to TRBJ1-1; 7 bases agree with TRBD1. CDR1 is MNHEY, CDR2 SVGAGI, per germline. Losses at the gene ends were 5 bases for V and 1 base for J; bases not matched to a gene: 7. The CDR3 consists of 15 residues. The CDR3 here is CASSPPGGQNTEAFF. The CDR3 nucleotides are TGTGCCAGCAGTCCCCCAGGGGGTCAGAACACTGAAGCTTTCTTT.

This sequence joins TRBV4-3 and TRBJ1-2, with D hard to call. The germline CDR1 and CDR2 sequences are LGHNA and YSLEER. The CDR3 length is 14 residues. V shed 4 bases and J shed 5 bases, with 14 bases lying between them. CDR3 in DNA: TGCGCCAGCAGCCGATCCCCCGAGGGATATGGCTACACCTTC. Protein sequence: CASSRSPEGYGYTF.

The chain is built from TRBV11-2 and TRBJ2-7, with 10 bases that match TRBD1. V was pared by 4 bases and J by 3 bases, with 6 bases of the junction left unmatched. The CDR3 contains 15 residues. The germline V gene encodes CDR1 SGHAT and CDR2 FQNNGV. CDR3 region: CASSWGTGVGYEQYF. CDR3 bases: TGTGCCAGCAGCTGGGGGACAGGGGTGGGCTACGAGCAGTACTTC.

This clone was counted only a few times. The chain is built from TRBV5-1 and TRBJ2-5, with 7 bases lining up with TRBD2. V trimming: 0 bases; J trimming: 3 bases; junction bases outside the gene matches: 2. The CDR3 contains 14 residues. Germline CDR1 SGHRS, CDR2 YFSETQ. CDR3 residues: CASSLAREKETQYF. For the CDR3, the DNA is TGCGCCAGCAGCTTGGCGCGGGAGAAAGAGACCCAGTACTTC.

The chain carries TRBV12-3 or TRBV12-4 and TRBJ1-4; D not resolved. Trimming removed 1 base at V and 7 bases at J, with 7 bases between. This CDR3 comprises 13 residues. CDR3 sequence (DNA): TGTGCCAGCAGTTTAGTCAACTTTGAAAAACTGTTTTTT. Protein product: CASSLVNFEKLFF.

The chain links TRBV2 to TRBJ2-1; 7 nucleotides align to TRBD1. Germline V CDR1 and CDR2: SNHLY, FYNNEI. The CDR3 sequence is 14 residues long. Trimming removed 11 bases from V and 1 base from J; junction bases left unmatched: 8. CDR3 sequence reads: CASRGGGSYNEQFF. The CDR3 region has the DNA TGTGCCTCCCGAGGGGGCGGTTCCTACAATGAGCAGTTCTTC.